Presented here are 18 T cell receptor beta chains from one specimen sequenced in a study of Tregs in tolerant kidney transplant recipients. Mixed chimerism was transient after nonmyeloablative marrow transplants from related graft donors. Clones were sequenced by immunoSEQ multiplex PCR, and TCRdb holds only the in-frame ones, with some missing. The sample shows under 90,000 clones, 91% of them seen only once. The material was CD4+ T cells from blood (PBMCs), obtained 24 months after the transplant. The receptor source for this set is a human patient who received a combined kidney and bone marrow transplant. Some T cells may be transferred from the graft donor.

This sequence joins TRBV7-9 and TRBJ2-7; 8 bases align to TRBD1. The CDR3 is 14 amino acids. CDR1 and CDR2 from the germline V gene are SEHNR and FQNEAQ (reference sequence). Germline trimming cut 5 bases from V and 5 bases from J; bases unmatched to any gene: 8. The CDR3 reads CASSLMTGDDEQYF. CDR3 sequence (DNA): TGTGCCAGCAGCCTGATGACAGGGGATGACGAGCAGTACTTC.

V gene TRBV28 combines with J gene TRBJ1-5; 12 positions agree with TRBD1. After removal of 4 bases from V and 1 base from J, the junction contained 14 bases not matched to a gene. The CDR3 loop spans 20 amino acids. CDR1 and CDR2 from the germline V gene are MDHEN and SYDVKM. CDR3 protein: CASSYSTPGQGAWSNQPQHF. CDR3 nucleotide sequence: TGTGCCAGCAGTTATTCCACTCCGGGACAGGGGGCTTGGAGCAATCAGCCCCAGCATTTT.

V gene TRBV2 combines with J gene TRBJ2-7, with no clear D. Trimming took off 7 bases at V and 8 bases at J, with 15 bases between the two ends. Germline V gene data show CDR1 as SNHLY and CDR2 as FYNNEI. The CDR3 spans 12 residues. The CDR3 region has the DNA TGTGCCAGCACGCTCACCTGGCCGCAGCAGTACTTC. This translates into CASTLTWPQQYF.

V and J are TRBV2 and TRBJ2-2; possibly TRBD2 for D (5 bases). This CDR3 comprises 16 residues. CDR1 and CDR2 from the germline V gene are SNHLY and FYNNEI. V gave up 3 bases and J gave up 6 bases, with 17 bases separating them. DNA for the CDR3: TGTGCCAGCAGTGACGGGAAGGGTGGGTTGGCCGGGGAGCTGTTTTTT. Its protein is CASSDGKGGLAGELFF.

V usage is TRBV5-1 and J usage is TRBJ2-7; weak D call: TRBD2 (5 bases). Trimming removed 0 bases from V and 3 bases from J, with 10 bases in between. The germline V gene has CDR1 SGHRS and CDR2 YFSETQ. The CDR3 covers 14 residues. The CDR3 DNA reads TGCGCCAGCAGCTTGGTCGGGAACCACTACGAGCAGTACTTC. This translates into CASSLVGNHYEQYF.

Here the CDR3 reads CASSQGGARMNTEAFF. CDR3 DNA sequence: TGCGCCAGCAGCCAGGGGGGGGCGCGAATGAACACTGAAGCTTTCTTT. The chain has TRBV4-1 and TRBJ1-1; TRBD1 might be the D (6 bases). The CDR3 spans 16 residues. The germline gives CDR1 MGHRA, CDR2 YSYEKL. The ends were cut back, 3 bases at V and 0 bases at J, with 14 bases in the middle.

In DNA, the CDR3 is TGTGCCAGCAGCTTAACGGCAAGCGGGCGCACAGATACGCAGTATTTT. It encodes CASSLTASGRTDTQYF. The V and J genes are TRBV7-8 and TRBJ2-3; possibly TRBD2 for D (6 bases). CDR1 is SGHVS and CDR2 is FQNEAQ in the germline V gene. This CDR3 is built from 16 residues. Trimming cost V 2 bases and J 1 base, with 13 bases left between them.

The chain combines TRBV29-1 with TRBJ1-2, with TRBD1 matching over 7 bases. This CDR3 contains 15 residues. CDR1 is SQVTM, CDR2 ANQGSEA, per germline. V lost 3 bases and J lost 0; bases outside the gene matches: 7. The DNA of the CDR3 is TGCAGCGTTGAGTCTTGGGGACAGCCTAACTATGGCTACACCTTC. Protein sequence: CSVESWGQPNYGYTF.

The gene calls are TRBV10-3 and TRBJ1-5; unclear D gene. CDR1 ENHRY and CDR2 SYGVKD come from the germline V gene. Trimming took off 6 bases at V and 2 bases at J, with 8 bases between the two ends. This CDR3 is 13 amino acids long. The CDR3 loop reads CAISKVGNQPQHF. The CDR3 nucleotides are TGTGCCATCAGCAAAGTAGGCAATCAGCCCCAGCATTTT.

The chain employs TRBV5-4 and TRBJ2-5, with 11 bases aligning to TRBD2. V lost 3 bases and J lost 3; bases outside the gene matches: 7. The germline V gene has CDR1 SGHNT and CDR2 YYREEE (reference sequence). The CDR3 totals 16 residues. CDR3 DNA: TGTGCCAGCAGCTCACCTTTAGCGGGGGGGAAAGAGACCCAGTACTTC. This sequence encodes CASSSPLAGGKETQYF.

This rearrangement joins TRBV2 to TRBJ1-1, with D possibly TRBD1 on 6 matching bases. The CDR3 totals 14 residues. V lost 6 bases to trimming and J lost 3 bases, with 14 bases between them. Germline V gives CDR1 SNHLY, CDR2 FYNNEI. The DNA for the CDR3 is TGTGCCAGCAGCGAACAGGGTCCTGACACTGAAGCTTTCTTT. Its protein product is CASSEQGPDTEAFF.

The chain is built from TRBV5-8 and TRBJ2-3; TRBD1 might be the D (5 bases). V lost 2 bases, J lost 3 bases, and 16 bases lay in between. The CDR3 length is 16 residues. CDR1 and CDR2 (germline): SGHTS, YDEGEE. The CDR3 spells CASSFKGFLGTDTQYF. The DNA of the CDR3 is TGTGCCAGCAGCTTTAAGGGGTTTTTAGGGACAGATACGCAGTATTTT. The variable domain in full, completed from reference TRBV5-8 and TRBJ2-3, reads EAGVTQSPTHLIKTRGQQATLRCSPISGHTSVYWYQQALGLGLQFLLWYDEGEERNRGNFPPRFSGRQFPNYSSELNVNALELEDSALYLCASSFKGFLGTDTQYFGPGTRLTVL.

The count of this clone is one. The rearrangement uses TRBV19 and TRBJ2-1, with 12 bases lining up with TRBD1. With V trimmed by 8 bases and J by 9 bases, 11 bases remained unmatched. The CDR3 has 15 amino acids. The germline V gene encodes CDR1 LNHDA and CDR2 SQIVND (reference sequence). This chain's CDR3 is CASSTGTGGFSEQFF. DNA for the CDR3: TGTGCCAGTTCTACCGGGACAGGGGGCTTTAGTGAGCAGTTCTTC.

This clone was picked up one time. The gene calls are TRBV14 and TRBJ2-1, with D unclear. Trimming left V 7 bases short and J 2 bases short, with 12 bases between. The length of the CDR3 is 14 residues. Germline CDR1 SGHDN, CDR2 FVKESK. The CDR3 region is CASKSTDPYNEQFF. CDR3 DNA: TGTGCCAGCAAGAGTACTGATCCCTACAATGAGCAGTTCTTC.

J is TRBJ1-3 and V is TRBV5-6; 8 bases are a match to TRBD1. The CDR3 length is 14 residues. J was trimmed by 2 bases and V by 4 bases; bases with no gene match: 2. Germline CDR1 reads SGHDT; CDR2 reads YYEEEE. The CDR3 DNA reads TGTGCCAGCAGCCCGGACAGGGCTGGAAACACCATATATTTT. Protein sequence: CASSPDRAGNTIYF.

V and J are TRBV11-3 and TRBJ2-5; 12 bases line up with TRBD2. V trimming: 5 bases; J trimming: 5 bases; junction bases outside the gene matches: 6. Germline V CDR1 and CDR2: SGHNT, YENEEA. The CDR3 runs to 15 residues. CDR3 in DNA: TGTGCCAGCAGCGCACTAGCGGGAGGAAGGGAGACCCAGTACTTC. Its protein is CASSALAGGRETQYF.

This chain connects TRBV2 to TRBJ1-2; no clear D. CDR3 length equals 14 residues. V shed 7 bases and J shed 6 bases, with 18 bases lying between them. Per the germline V gene, CDR1 is SNHLY and CDR2 is FYNNEI. The CDR3 DNA reads as TGTGCCAGCATCCGGGAAACCTTGGTCGATGGCTACACCTTC. Residues: CASIRETLVDGYTF. The full variable domain, completed using reference TRBV2 and TRBJ1-2, is EPEVTQTPSHQVTQMGQEVILRCVPISNHLYFYWYRQILGQKVEFLVSFYNNEISEKSEIFDDQFSVERPDGSNFTLKIRSTKLEDSAMYFCASIRETLVDGYTFGSGTRLTVV.

The V call is TRBV27, the J call TRBJ2-6, with D possibly matching TRBD2 (5 bases). The CDR3 covers 19 residues. With 4 bases removed from V and 0 bases from J, the gap between germline ends came to 19 bases. The V gene's germline CDR1 is MNHEY and CDR2 SMNVEV (reference sequence). As DNA, the CDR3 is TGTGCCAGCAGTTCCAACCCCGGGGATTTTTACTCTGGGGCCAACGTCCTGACTTTC. Its translation: CASSSNPGDFYSGANVLTF.